This is a list of T cell receptor beta chains from one sample in a study of T-cell memory formation after mild COVID-19. TCRdb redid the calling of the 5' RACE reads with MiXCR, one entry per CDR3 protein. Found here are approximately 300,000 distinct CDR3 sequences, around 15% of them singletons; the top ten hold about a fifth. Sequenced: PBMCs or a T cell subset sorted from them (not recorded which). Every receptor here comes from a man between 18 and 35 years old who had mild COVID-19 (a few samples of this study predate the infection). Cell type and time point are not known. CDR3s include the opening cysteine and the closing phenylalanine or tryptophan. The D gene is left open where the match is weak. Some rows have no size entry. The others give once, few or many, or a class for an expanded clone.

CDR3 protein | CDR3 DNA | clone size | CDR3 length | V gene | D gene | J gene
CASSAWGYEQYF | TGTGCCAGCAGCGCGTGGGGTTACGAGCAGTACTTC | - | 12 | TRBV7-2 | - | TRBJ2-7
CASSVGVGPTGELFF | TGTGCCAGCAGCGTAGGAGTGGGCCCCACCGGGGAGCTGTTTTTT | once | 15 | TRBV9 | - | TRBJ2-2
CASSLVFQSEAFF | TGCGCCAGCAGCTTGGTATTCCAGAGTGAAGCTTTCTTT | few | 13 | TRBV5-1 | - | TRBJ1-1
CASRLLADTQYF | TGTGCCAGCAGACTATTGGCGGATACGCAGTATTTT | many | 12 | TRBV11-2 | - | TRBJ2-3
CASSFEGHNQPQHF | TGTGCCAGCAGTTTTGAGGGGCATAATCAGCCCCAGCATTTT | - | 14 | TRBV12-3/TRBV12-4 | - | TRBJ1-5
CASSLGDAWGMENEQFF | TGTGCCAGCAGCTTAGGGGACGCCTGGGGAATGGAGAATGAGCAGTTCTTC | - | 17 | TRBV11-3 | - | TRBJ2-1
CAISEGQPSQETQYF | TGTGCCATCAGTGAGGGTCAACCAAGCCAAGAGACCCAGTACTTC | many | 15 | TRBV10-3 | - | TRBJ2-5
CASSFSVPSGEQYF | TGTGCCAGCAGCTTTTCCGTCCCTTCGGGGGAGCAGTACTTC | once | 14 | TRBV7-9 | - | TRBJ2-7
CASSQDRGSVYNEQFF | TGCGCCAGCAGCCAGGACAGGGGATCCGTTTACAATGAGCAGTTCTTC | once | 16 | TRBV4-1 | TRBD1 | TRBJ2-1
CASSHASGGPSNEQFF | TGCGCCAGCAGCCACGCTAGCGGGGGGCCTTCAAATGAGCAGTTCTTC | few | 16 | TRBV4-3 | TRBD2 | TRBJ2-1
CATSRVRPGGFNEQFF | TGTGCCACCAGCAGAGTTAGGCCAGGGGGATTCAATGAGCAGTTCTTC | few | 16 | TRBV15 | TRBD1 | TRBJ2-1
CASRRWGGADNSEQFF | TGTGCCAGCAGGCGCTGGGGGGGGGCCGATAATTCCGAGCAGTTCTTC | few | 16 | TRBV6-5 | - | TRBJ2-1
CASTTGQLNTEAFF | TGTGCCAGCACAACGGGACAGTTGAACACTGAAGCTTTCTTT | many | 14 | TRBV2 | TRBD1 | TRBJ1-1
CASSYRASGGAYNEQFF | TGTGCCAGCAGTTATCGGGCTAGCGGGGGGGCCTACAATGAGCAGTTCTTC | few | 17 | TRBV6-2/TRBV6-3 | TRBD2 | TRBJ2-1
CASSIVGGETQYF | TGTGCCAGTAGTATCGTGGGGGGGGAGACCCAGTACTTC | - | 13 | TRBV19 | TRBD2 | TRBJ2-5
CASSSRGLGIWSNQPQHF | TGTGCCAGCAGTAGCAGGGGGCTAGGGATTTGGAGCAATCAGCCCCAGCATTTT | - | 18 | TRBV2 | TRBD1 | TRBJ1-5
CASSLRHLDLGYTF | TGTGCCAGCAGTTTGAGACACCTAGATCTGGGCTACACCTTC | - | 14 | TRBV12-3/TRBV12-4 | - | TRBJ1-2
CASRLTGTLAKNIQYF | TGTGCCAGCAGGTTAACAGGGACGCTAGCCAAAAACATTCAGTACTTC | - | 16 | TRBV6-2/TRBV6-3 | - | TRBJ2-4
CASSYHNEQFF | TGTGCCAGCAGCTACCACAATGAGCAGTTCTTC | many | 11 | TRBV7-6 | - | TRBJ2-1
CATSKRQDNSPLHF | TGTGCCACCAGCAAGCGACAGGATAATTCACCCCTCCACTTT | few | 14 | TRBV15 | - | TRBJ1-6
CASSRGTGEGKLFF | TGTGCCAGCAGTCGCGGGACAGGGGAGGGAAAACTGTTTTTT | few | 14 | TRBV27 | TRBD1 | TRBJ1-4
CASTLQGGTEAFF | TGTGCCAGTACCCTTCAGGGGGGAACTGAAGCTTTCTTT | once | 13 | TRBV11-3 | TRBD1 | TRBJ1-1
CASIPGEGASTGELFF | TGTGCCAGCATCCCCGGAGAGGGGGCGAGCACCGGGGAGCTGTTTTTT | few | 16 | TRBV7-6 | TRBD1 | TRBJ2-2
CASSLGAVSGNTIYF | TGCGCCAGCAGCTTGGGGGCAGTCTCTGGAAACACCATATATTTT | few | 15 | TRBV5-1 | - | TRBJ1-3
CASSQVGPGQGTYGYTF | TGCGCCAGCAGCCAAGTAGGGCCGGGACAGGGGACCTATGGCTACACCTTC | - | 17 | TRBV4-3 | TRBD1 | TRBJ1-2
CASSPSYEQYF | TGTGCCAGCAGCCCCTCCTACGAGCAGTACTTC | many | 11 | TRBV7-2 | - | TRBJ2-7
CASTPGQGEYNEQFF | TGTGCCAGCACTCCCGGGCAGGGGGAATACAATGAGCAGTTCTTC | - | 15 | TRBV12-3/TRBV12-4 | TRBD1 | TRBJ2-1
CASSFRNTEAFF | TGTGCCAGCAGTTTTAGGAACACTGAAGCTTTCTTT | many | 12 | TRBV12-3/TRBV12-4 | - | TRBJ1-1
CSARHTDTQYF | TGCAGTGCTAGACACACAGATACGCAGTATTTT | - | 11 | TRBV20-1 | - | TRBJ2-3
CASGPAGTQYF | TGTGCCAGTGGGCCCGCAGGTACCCAGTACTTC | few | 11 | TRBV25-1 | - | TRBJ2-5
CASNLEGTEAFF | TGTGCCAGCAATTTAGAGGGGACTGAAGCTTTCTTT | - | 12 | TRBV28 | - | TRBJ1-1
CASSRSGTADTQYF | TGCGCCAGCAGTCGTTCCGGGACAGCAGATACGCAGTATTTT | many | 14 | TRBV5-1 | TRBD1 | TRBJ2-3
CAGGGQVYQPQHF | TGTGCCGGGGGGGGACAGGTGTATCAGCCCCAGCATTTT | - | 13 | TRBV19 | TRBD1 | TRBJ1-5
CASSYTGANTGELFF | TGTGCCAGCAGTTACACAGGGGCGAACACCGGGGAGCTGTTTTTT | - | 15 | TRBV6-5 | TRBD1 | TRBJ2-2
CASSTGQGNSHLHF | TGCGCCAGCAGCACGGGACAGGGAAATTCACACCTCCACTTT | once | 14 | TRBV5-1 | TRBD1 | TRBJ1-6
CASSLMFPTGETQYF | TGTGCCAGCAGTTTGATGTTTCCGACGGGAGAGACCCAGTACTTC | few | 15 | TRBV12-3/TRBV12-4 | - | TRBJ2-5
CASSLGGQEQFF | TGTGCCAGCAGCTTGGGGGGCCAGGAGCAGTTCTTC | - | 12 | TRBV7-2 | - | TRBJ2-1
CASSRTLVGSSSYEQYF | TGCGCCAGCAGCCGCACGCTGGTGGGGTCGAGCTCCTACGAGCAGTACTTC | few | 17 | TRBV4-3 | - | TRBJ2-7
CASSLALAGGQETQYF | TGTGCCAGCAGTCTCGCCTTAGCGGGGGGCCAAGAGACCCAGTACTTC | - | 16 | TRBV12-3/TRBV12-4 | TRBD2 | TRBJ2-5
CASKEGVRDEQFF | TGTGCCAGCAAAGAGGGGGTGAGGGATGAGCAGTTCTTC | few | 13 | TRBV5-6 | - | TRBJ2-1
CAISKTGNSYNEQFF | TGTGCCATCAGTAAGACAGGGAATTCCTACAATGAGCAGTTCTTC | few | 15 | TRBV10-3 | TRBD1 | TRBJ2-1
CASEVQGQNTEAFF | TGTGCCAGCGAAGTGCAGGGACAGAACACTGAAGCTTTCTTT | - | 14 | TRBV28 | - | TRBJ1-1
CAGIVGGPQPQHF | TGTGCCGGGATCGTAGGGGGCCCTCAGCCCCAGCATTTT | few | 13 | TRBV7-9 | TRBD1 | TRBJ1-5
CASSFSGDSTGELFF | TGTGCCAGCAGCTTTTCGGGGGACAGCACCGGGGAGCTGTTTTTT | - | 15 | TRBV7-3 | - | TRBJ2-2
CSARYRGYYGYTF | TGCAGTGCTAGATATCGGGGCTACTATGGCTACACCTTC | many | 13 | TRBV20-1 | - | TRBJ1-2
CSIRLAGLLYNEQFF | TGCAGCATCCGACTAGCGGGGCTCCTCTACAATGAGCAGTTCTTC | few | 15 | TRBV29-1 | TRBD2 | TRBJ2-1
CASSLDGDLDYGYTF | TGTGCCAGCAGCTTGGACGGGGACCTTGACTATGGCTACACCTTC | few | 15 | TRBV5-5 | - | TRBJ1-2
CASSTSSGISTGELFF | TGTGCCAGCTCAACTAGCTCCGGGATCTCAACCGGGGAGCTGTTTTTT | many | 16 | TRBV18 | - | TRBJ2-2
CSASWGSDEAFF | TGCAGTGCTAGCTGGGGGTCCGATGAAGCTTTCTTT | - | 12 | TRBV20-1 | - | TRBJ1-1
CASAPGIGGPQHF | TGTGCTAGTGCCCCGGGGATCGGGGGGCCCCAGCATTTT | - | 13 | TRBV12-5 | - | TRBJ1-5
CASSARGRISGNTIYF | TGTGCCAGCAGTGCGAGGGGACGGATCTCTGGAAACACCATATATTTT | - | 16 | TRBV6-5 | - | TRBJ1-3
CASSRSWFTEAFF | TGTGCCAGCAGCCGGTCTTGGTTTACCGAAGCTTTCTTT | few | 13 | TRBV12-3/TRBV12-4 | - | TRBJ1-1
CASSLVPGQGEEQFF | TGTGCCAGCAGCTTGGTACCCGGACAGGGCGAGGAGCAGTTCTTC | - | 15 | TRBV5-6 | TRBD1 | TRBJ2-1
CASSLAGGAYTGELFF | TGTGCCAGCAGCTTAGCGGGGGGCGCGTACACCGGGGAGCTGTTTTTT | once | 16 | TRBV7-8 | - | TRBJ2-2
CASSLFGQAEGGYTF | TGTGCCAGCAGCTTATTCGGACAGGCGGAGGGTGGCTACACCTTC | - | 15 | TRBV7-2 | TRBD1 | TRBJ1-2
CASSGASGANVLTF | TGTGCCAGCAGCGGGGCCTCTGGGGCCAACGTCCTGACTTTC | many | 14 | TRBV6-5 | - | TRBJ2-6
CATSRDLGGGETQYF | TGTGCCACCAGCAGAGATCTTGGCGGGGGAGAGACCCAGTACTTC | few | 15 | TRBV15 | TRBD2 | TRBJ2-5